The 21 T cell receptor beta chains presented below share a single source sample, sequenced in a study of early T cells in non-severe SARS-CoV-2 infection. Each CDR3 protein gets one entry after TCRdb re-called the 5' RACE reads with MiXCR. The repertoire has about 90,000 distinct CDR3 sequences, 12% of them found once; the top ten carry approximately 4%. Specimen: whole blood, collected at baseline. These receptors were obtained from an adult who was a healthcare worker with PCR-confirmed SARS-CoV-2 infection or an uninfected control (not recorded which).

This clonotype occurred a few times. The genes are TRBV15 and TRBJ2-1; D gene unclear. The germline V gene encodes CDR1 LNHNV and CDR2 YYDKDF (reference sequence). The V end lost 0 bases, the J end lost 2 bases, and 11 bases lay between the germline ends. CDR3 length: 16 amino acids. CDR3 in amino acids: CATSRDLDTTYNEQFF. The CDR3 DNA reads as TGTGCCACCAGCAGAGATCTCGACACTACCTACAATGAGCAGTTCTTC. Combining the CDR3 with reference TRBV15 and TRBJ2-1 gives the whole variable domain DAMVIQNPRYQVTQFGKPVTLSCSQTLNHNVMYWYQQKSSQAPKLLFHYYDKDFNNEADTPDNFQSRRPNTSFCFLDIRSPGLGDTAMYLCATSRDLDTTYNEQFFGPGTRLTVL.

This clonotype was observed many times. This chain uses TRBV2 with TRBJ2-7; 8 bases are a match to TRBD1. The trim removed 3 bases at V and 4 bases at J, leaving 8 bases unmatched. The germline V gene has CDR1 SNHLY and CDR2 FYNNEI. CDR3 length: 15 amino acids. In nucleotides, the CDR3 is TGTGCCAGCAGTGATTATGGCAGGGGGCGGTACGAGCAGTACTTC. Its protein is CASSDYGRGRYEQYF. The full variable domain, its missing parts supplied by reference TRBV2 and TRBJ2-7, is EPEVTQTPSHQVTQMGQEVILRCVPISNHLYFYWYRQILGQKVEFLVSFYNNEISEKSEIFDDQFSVERPDGSNFTLKIRSTKLEDSAMYFCASSDYGRGRYEQYFGPGTRLTVT.

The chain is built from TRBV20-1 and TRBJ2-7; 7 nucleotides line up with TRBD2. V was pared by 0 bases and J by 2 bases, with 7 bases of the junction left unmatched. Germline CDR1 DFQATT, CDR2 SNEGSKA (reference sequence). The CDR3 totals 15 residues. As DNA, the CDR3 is TGCAGTGCTAGAGATGCCCAGCGGGGTACCTACGAGCAGTACTTC. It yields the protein CSARDAQRGTYEQYF.

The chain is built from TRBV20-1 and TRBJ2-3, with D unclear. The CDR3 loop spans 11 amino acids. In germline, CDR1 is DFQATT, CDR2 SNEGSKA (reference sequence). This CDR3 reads CSVLSTDTQYF. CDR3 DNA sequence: TGCAGCGTTCTAAGCACAGATACGCAGTATTTT.

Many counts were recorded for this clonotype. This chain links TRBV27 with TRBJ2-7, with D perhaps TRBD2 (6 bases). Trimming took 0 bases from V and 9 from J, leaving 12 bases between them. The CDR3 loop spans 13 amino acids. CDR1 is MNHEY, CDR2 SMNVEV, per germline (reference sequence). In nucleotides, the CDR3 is TGTGCCAGCAGTTTATCGGGCGGGAAGGGGCAGTACTTC. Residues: CASSLSGGKGQYF.

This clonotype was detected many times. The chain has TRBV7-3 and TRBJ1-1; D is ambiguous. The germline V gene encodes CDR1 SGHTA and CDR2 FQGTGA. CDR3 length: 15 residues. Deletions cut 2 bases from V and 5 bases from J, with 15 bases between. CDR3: CASSLGVAGGTEAFF. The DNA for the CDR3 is TGTGCCAGCAGCTTAGGGGTCGCAGGAGGGACTGAAGCTTTCTTT.

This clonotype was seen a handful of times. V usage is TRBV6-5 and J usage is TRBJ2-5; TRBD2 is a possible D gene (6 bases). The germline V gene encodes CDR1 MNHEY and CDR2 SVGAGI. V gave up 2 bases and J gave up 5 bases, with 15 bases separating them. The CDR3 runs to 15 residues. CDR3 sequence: CASSYGGSRSETQYF. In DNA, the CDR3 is TGTGCCAGCAGTTACGGGGGGTCACGGAGTGAGACCCAGTACTTC.

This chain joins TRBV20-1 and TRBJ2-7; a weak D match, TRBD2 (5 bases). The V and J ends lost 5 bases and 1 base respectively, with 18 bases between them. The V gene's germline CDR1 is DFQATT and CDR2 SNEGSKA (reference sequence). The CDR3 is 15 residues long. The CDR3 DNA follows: TGCAGTGCTCGGTCCGCACTAGGGAGTTCCTACGAGCAGTACTTC. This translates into CSARSALGSSYEQYF.

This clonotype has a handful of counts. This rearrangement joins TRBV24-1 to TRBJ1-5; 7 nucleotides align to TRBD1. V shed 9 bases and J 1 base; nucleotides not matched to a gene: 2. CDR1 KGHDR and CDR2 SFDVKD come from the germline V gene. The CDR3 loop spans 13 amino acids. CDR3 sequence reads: CATQDRSNQPQHF. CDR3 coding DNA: TGTGCCACCCAGGACAGGAGCAATCAGCCCCAGCATTTT.

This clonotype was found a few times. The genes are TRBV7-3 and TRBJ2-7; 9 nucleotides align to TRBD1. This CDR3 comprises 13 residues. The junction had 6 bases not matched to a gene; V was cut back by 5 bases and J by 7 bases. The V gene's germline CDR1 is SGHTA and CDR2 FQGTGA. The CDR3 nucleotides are TGTGCCAGCAGCCCCGGACAGGGGCAGGAGCAGTACTTC. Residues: CASSPGQGQEQYF.

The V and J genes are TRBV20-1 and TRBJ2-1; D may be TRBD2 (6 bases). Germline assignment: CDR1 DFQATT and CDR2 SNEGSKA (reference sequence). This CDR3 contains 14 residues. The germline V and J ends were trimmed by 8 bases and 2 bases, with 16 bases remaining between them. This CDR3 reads CSTQWAGTYNEQFF. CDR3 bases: TGCAGTACCCAGTGGGCGGGGACCTACAATGAGCAGTTCTTC.

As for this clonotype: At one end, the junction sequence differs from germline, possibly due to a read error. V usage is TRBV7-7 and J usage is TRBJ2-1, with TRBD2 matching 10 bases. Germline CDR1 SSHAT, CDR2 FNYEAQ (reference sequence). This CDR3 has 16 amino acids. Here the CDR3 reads CASSLGTSEGYNEQFF. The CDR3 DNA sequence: TGTGCTAGCAGCTTAGGGACTAGCGAAGGGTACAATGAGCAGTTCTTC. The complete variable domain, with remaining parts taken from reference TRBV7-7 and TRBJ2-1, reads GAGVSQSPRYKVTKRGQDVTLRCDPISSHATLYWYQQALGQGPEFLTYFNYEAQPDKSGLPSDRFSAERPEGSISTLTIQRTEQRDSAMYRCASSLGTSEGYNEQFFGPGTRLTVL.

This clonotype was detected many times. The CDR3 region has the DNA TGTGCCAGCAGCCCGAGGACGGTGACCTACAATGAGCAGTTCTTC. This translates into CASSPRTVTYNEQFF. V and J are TRBV12-3 or TRBV12-4 and TRBJ2-1, with D unresolved. V was cut by 6 bases and J by 2 bases, with 14 bases left in between. The CDR3 covers 15 residues.

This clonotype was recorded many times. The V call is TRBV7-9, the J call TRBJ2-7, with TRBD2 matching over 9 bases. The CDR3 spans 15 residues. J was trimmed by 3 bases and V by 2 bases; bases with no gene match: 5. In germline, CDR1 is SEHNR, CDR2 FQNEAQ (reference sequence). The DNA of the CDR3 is TGTGCCAGCAGCTTATCCCAGCGGGGGGACTACGAGCAGTACTTC. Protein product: CASSLSQRGDYEQYF. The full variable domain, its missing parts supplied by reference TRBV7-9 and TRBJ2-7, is DTGVSQNPRHKITKRGQNVTFRCDPISEHNRLYWYRQTLGQGPEFLTYFQNEAQLEKSRLLSDRFSAERPKGSFSTLEIQRTEQGDSAMYLCASSLSQRGDYEQYFGPGTRLTVT.

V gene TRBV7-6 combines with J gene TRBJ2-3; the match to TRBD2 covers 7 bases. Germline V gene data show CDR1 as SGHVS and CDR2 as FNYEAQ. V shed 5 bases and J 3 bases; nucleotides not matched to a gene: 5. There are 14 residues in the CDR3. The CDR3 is CASSPRGKTDTQYF. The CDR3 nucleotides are TGTGCCAGCAGCCCGCGGGGGAAGACAGATACGCAGTATTTT.

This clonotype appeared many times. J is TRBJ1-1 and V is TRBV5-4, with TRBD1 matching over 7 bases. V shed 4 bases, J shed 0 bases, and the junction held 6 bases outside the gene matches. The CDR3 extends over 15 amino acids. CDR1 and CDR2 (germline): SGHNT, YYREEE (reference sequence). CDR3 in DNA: TGTGCCAGCAGCGCCGAACAGGGGTTGAACACTGAAGCTTTCTTT. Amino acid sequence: CASSAEQGLNTEAFF.

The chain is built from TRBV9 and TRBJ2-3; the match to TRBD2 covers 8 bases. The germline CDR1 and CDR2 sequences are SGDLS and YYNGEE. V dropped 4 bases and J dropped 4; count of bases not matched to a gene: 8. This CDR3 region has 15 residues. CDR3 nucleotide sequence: TGTGCCAGCAGCCTTTCAGCGGGAGTGCCAGATACGCAGTATTTT. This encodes CASSLSAGVPDTQYF.

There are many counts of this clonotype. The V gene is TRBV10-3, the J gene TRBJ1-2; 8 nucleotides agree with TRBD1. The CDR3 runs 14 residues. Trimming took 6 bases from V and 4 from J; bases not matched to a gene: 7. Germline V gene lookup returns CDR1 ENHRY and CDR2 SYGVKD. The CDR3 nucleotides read TGTGCCATCAGCCCGGACAGGGAGTCCTATGGCTACACCTTC. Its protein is CAISPDRESYGYTF.

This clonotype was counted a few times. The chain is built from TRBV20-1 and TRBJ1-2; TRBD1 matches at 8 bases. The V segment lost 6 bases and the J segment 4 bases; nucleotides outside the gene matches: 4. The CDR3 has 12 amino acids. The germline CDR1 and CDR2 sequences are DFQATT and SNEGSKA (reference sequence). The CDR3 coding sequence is TGCAGTGCCCCGGGACAGGCCTATGGCTACACCTTC. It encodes CSAPGQAYGYTF.

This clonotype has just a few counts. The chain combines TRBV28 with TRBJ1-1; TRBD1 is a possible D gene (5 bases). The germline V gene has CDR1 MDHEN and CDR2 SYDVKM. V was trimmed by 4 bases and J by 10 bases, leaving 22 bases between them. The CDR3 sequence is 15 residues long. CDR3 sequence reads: CASSSGSGTVLRAFF. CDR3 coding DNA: TGTGCCAGCAGTTCCGGTTCCGGGACCGTGCTCCGAGCTTTCTTT. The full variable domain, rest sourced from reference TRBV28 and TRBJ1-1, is DVKVTQSSRYLVKRTGEKVFLECVQDMDHENMFWYRQDPGLGLRLIYFSYDVKMKEKGDIPEGYSVSREKKERFSLILESASTNQTSMYLCASSSGSGTVLRAFFGQGTRLTVV.

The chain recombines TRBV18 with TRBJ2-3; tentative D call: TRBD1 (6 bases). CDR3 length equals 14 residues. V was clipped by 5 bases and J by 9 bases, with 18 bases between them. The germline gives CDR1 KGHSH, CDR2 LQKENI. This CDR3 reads CASSTSSAGDTQYF. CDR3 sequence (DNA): TGTGCCAGCTCAACCTCCTCGGCAGGGGACACGCAGTATTTT.